Each of the 26 T cell receptor beta chains below was sequenced from the same sample in a study of cytomegalovirus exposure and HLA in healthy donors. The PCR employed 60 Vbeta primers together with 13 Jbeta primers. The assay was immunoSEQ multiplex PCR, and TCRdb's table has in-frame clones only and misses some. The sample totals 70,000 or so clones. Material for sequencing was PBMCs. The source of these receptors is a man aged 35-49 years in good health and CMV-seronegative.

The chain recombines TRBV4-2 with TRBJ2-3; the match to TRBD2 covers 11 bases. The length of the CDR3 is 20 residues. The V gene end was trimmed by 0 bases and the J gene end by 0 bases; junction bases not matched to a gene: 11. Per the germline V gene, CDR1 is LGHNA and CDR2 is YNFKEQ. In DNA form, the CDR3 reads TGTGCCAGCAGCCAAGATCTGGTGGCTAGCGGGGGGTCTAGCACAGATACGCAGTATTTT. This encodes CASSQDLVASGGSSTDTQYF.

The rearrangement joins TRBV29-1 to TRBJ1-1; 7 bases align to TRBD1. Germline loops: CDR1 SQVTM, CDR2 ANQGSEA. V was pared by 6 bases and J by 2 bases, with 3 bases of the junction left unmatched. The CDR3 has 12 residues. The CDR3 bases are TGCAGCGTACGGACAGGAAACACTGAAGCTTTCTTT. Protein: CSVRTGNTEAFF.

The rearrangement uses TRBV5-1 and TRBJ2-2; 7 bases line up with TRBD1. Germline V lookup: CDR1 SGHRS, CDR2 YFSETQ. The CDR3 runs to 15 residues. Trimming cost V 0 bases and J 6 bases; bases outside gene matches: 5. The DNA of the CDR3 is TGCGCCAGCAGCTTGGTAGGGGGCGATCCCGGGGAGCTGTTTTTT. Translating it yields CASSLVGGDPGELFF.

This CDR3 is CASKTQGADTQYF. CDR3 sequence (DNA): TGTGCCAGCAAGACACAGGGGGCAGATACGCAGTATTTT. The chain combines TRBV5-4 with TRBJ2-3, with 8 positions matching TRBD1. The germline CDR1 and CDR2 sequences are SGHNT and YYREEE (reference sequence). CDR3 length equals 13 residues. V shed 6 bases, J shed 4 bases, and the junction held 4 bases outside the gene matches.

The chain joins TRBV20-1 to TRBJ1-2; D is ambiguous. The ends were cut back, 4 bases at V and 4 bases at J, with 7 bases in the middle. The CDR3 consists of 11 residues. Germline CDR1 and CDR2: DFQATT and SNEGSKA (reference sequence). The CDR3 loop is CSATWAYGYTF. CDR3 in DNA: TGCAGTGCTACATGGGCCTATGGCTACACCTTC.

The CDR3 nucleotides read TGTGCCACGCGGAAGGGCAGGGAAGCAACTAATGAAAAACTGTTTTTT. This gives the protein CATRKGREATNEKLFF. The rearrangement links TRBV7-2 to TRBJ1-4; D may be TRBD1 (5 bases). The CDR3 is 16 residues long. The V gene's germline CDR1 is SGHTA and CDR2 FQGNSA. V lost 10 bases and J 0 bases, leaving 18 bases between the germline ends.

This chain links TRBV5-1 with TRBJ2-2; D is possibly TRBD1 (6 bases). The V gene lost 7 bases and the J gene lost 4 bases, with 14 bases spanning the gap. CDR3 length: 14 residues. Per germline, CDR1 SGHRS and CDR2 YFSETQ. The CDR3 reads CASGFTGTTGELFF. The CDR3 DNA reads TGCGCCAGCGGATTTACAGGGACCACCGGGGAGCTGTTTTTT. The entire variable domain, with the rest obtained from reference TRBV5-1 and TRBJ2-2, is as follows: KAGVTQTPRYLIKTRGQQVTLSCSPISGHRSVSWYQQTPGQGLQFLFEYFSETQRNKGNFPGRFSGRQFSNSRSEMNVSTLELGDSALYLCASGFTGTTGELFFGEGSRLTVL.

The CDR3 here is CASSSEGQGAYGYTF. DNA of the CDR3: TGTGCCAGCAGTTCCGAGGGACAGGGGGCCTATGGCTACACCTTC. The chain combines TRBV28 with TRBJ1-2; 12 nucleotides line up with TRBD1. The germline V gene has CDR1 MDHEN and CDR2 SYDVKM. The J segment lost 4 bases and the V segment lost 4 bases, leaving 4 bases of the junction unmatched. The CDR3 is 15 residues long.

The chain joins TRBV4-2 to TRBJ2-2; possibly TRBD1 for D (5 bases). Germline CDR1 LGHNA, CDR2 YNFKEQ. The CDR3 spans 17 residues. V was shortened by 0 bases and J by 2 bases, with 13 bases between the two germline ends. For the CDR3, the DNA is TGTGCCAGCAGCCAAGATCTCCAAGGGGATAACACCGGGGAGCTGTTTTTT. Its translation is CASSQDLQGDNTGELFF.

CDR3 coding DNA: TGCGCCAGCAGCCAGATGGGAGCGGGGGGGCCAGATACGCAGTATTTT. This sequence encodes CASSQMGAGGPDTQYF. The chain is built from TRBV4-3 and TRBJ2-3, with 10 positions matching TRBD2. The CDR3 has 16 residues. V dropped 3 bases and J dropped 4; count of bases not matched to a gene: 7. Germline loops: CDR1 LGHNA, CDR2 YSLEER.

The genes are TRBV7-9 and TRBJ2-1; weak D call: TRBD1 (6 bases). The CDR3 contains 15 residues. Trimming pared 5 bases from V and 5 bases from J, leaving 16 bases between. Germline loops: CDR1 SEHNR, CDR2 FQNEAQ (reference sequence). CDR3 sequence: CASSLSGTPNNEQFF. The DNA for the CDR3 is TGTGCCAGCAGCCTGTCCGGGACACCTAACAATGAGCAGTTCTTC.

The J gene is TRBJ1-5, the V gene TRBV6-1, with D maybe TRBD1 (5 bases). V was clipped by 2 bases and J by 3 bases, with 20 bases between them. This CDR3 spans 18 amino acids. From germline, CDR1 is MNHNS and CDR2 SASEGT. CDR3 nucleotides: TGTGCCAGCAGTGAACAAGACTCAGGGTTTATTATCAATCAGCCCCAGCATTTT. Its protein is CASSEQDSGFIINQPQHF.

J is TRBJ2-2 and V is TRBV6-4, with D possibly TRBD1 on 6 matching bases. Germline values: CDR1 MRHNA, CDR2 SNTAGT. CDR3 size: 15 residues. The V end was cut by 4 bases, the J end by 5 bases, with 14 bases between. CDR3 protein: CASSVVAGVTGELFF. The CDR3 nucleotides read TGTGCCAGCAGTGTCGTGGCAGGGGTTACCGGGGAGCTGTTTTTT.

V gene TRBV30 combines with J gene TRBJ1-2; tentative D call: TRBD1 (6 bases). V was cut by 5 bases and J by 7 bases, with 8 bases left in between. CDR1 is GTSNPN and CDR2 is SVGIG in the germline V gene (reference sequence). The CDR3 consists of 10 residues. The CDR3 reads CAWGGAGYTF. The CDR3 nucleotides are TGTGCCTGGGGGGGCGCTGGCTACACCTTC.

This chain uses TRBV7-9 with TRBJ2-7, with TRBD2 matching over 7 bases. This CDR3 contains 16 residues. CDR1 SEHNR and CDR2 FQNEAQ come from the germline V gene (reference sequence). Unmatched junction bases numbered 10, after V lost 5 bases and J lost 0 bases. CDR3 residues: CASSQRSGGSSYEQYF. CDR3 sequence (DNA): TGTGCCAGCAGCCAACGGTCGGGCGGGAGCTCCTACGAGCAGTACTTC.

This sequence joins TRBV29-1 and TRBJ1-1, with 9 nucleotides matching TRBD1. V lost 6 bases to trimming and J lost 4 bases; unmatched junction nucleotides: 6. Germline CDR1 is SQVTM and CDR2 is ANQGSEA. This CDR3 is 13 amino acids long. CDR3 protein: CSVGQGGSTEAFF. Here the CDR3 DNA reads TGCAGCGTGGGACAGGGAGGGAGCACTGAAGCTTTCTTT.

The CDR3 region has the DNA TGTGCCAGTACATCAGGGGGCTACACAGATACGCAGTATTTT. It codes for CASTSGGYTDTQYF. This chain connects TRBV19 to TRBJ2-3; 8 bases fit TRBD1. V gave up 7 bases and J gave up 2 bases; unmatched junction bases: 5. Germline V gene lookup returns CDR1 LNHDA and CDR2 SQIVND (reference sequence). The CDR3 sequence is 14 residues long. The full variable domain, in which reference TRBV19 and TRBJ2-3 provide the parts outside the CDR3, is DGGITQSPKYLFRKEGQNVTLSCEQNLNHDAMYWYRQDPGQGLRLIYYSQIVNDFQKGDIAEGYSVSREKKESFPLTVTSAQKNPTAFYLCASTSGGYTDTQYFGPGTRLTVL.

This chain joins TRBV19 and TRBJ1-5, with D possibly matching TRBD1 (6 bases). The V end lost 5 bases, the J end lost 4 bases, and 15 bases lay between the germline ends. This CDR3 is built from 15 residues. Germline values: CDR1 LNHDA, CDR2 SQIVND (reference sequence). The CDR3 bases are TGTGCCAGTAGTCGCTCACCGGACAGAAATCAGCCCCAGCATTTT. As protein: CASSRSPDRNQPQHF.

The genes are TRBV4-3 and TRBJ2-7; no firm D call. V dropped 0 bases and J dropped 3 bases, with 12 bases sitting between them. Germline lookup yields CDR1 LGHNA and CDR2 YSLEER. The CDR3 runs to 15 residues. Written as DNA, the CDR3 is TGCGCCAGCAGCCAAGAAAAGCGAATGAACTACGAGCAGTACTTC. Translating it yields CASSQEKRMNYEQYF.

The chain links TRBV6-1 to TRBJ2-2; 14 bases line up with TRBD2. V was clipped by 0 bases and J by 0 bases; unmatched bases: 6. The germline CDR1 and CDR2 sequences are MNHNS and SASEGT. This CDR3 spans 20 amino acids. Written as DNA, the CDR3 is TGTGCCAGCAGTGAAGCGCGGGGGGGACTAGCGGGGGCGAACACCGGGGAGCTGTTTTTT. Protein: CASSEARGGLAGANTGELFF.

The V call is TRBV11-2, the J call TRBJ2-7; a possible D gene is TRBD2 (6 bases). Germline loops: CDR1 SGHAT, CDR2 FQNNGV. Trimming pared 5 bases from V and 6 bases from J, leaving 23 bases between. CDR3 length: 16 amino acids. CDR3 DNA sequence: TGTGCCAGCAGCGCCCAATCACGGGGGAGAAGCGGCGAGCAGTACTTC. This encodes CASSAQSRGRSGEQYF.

This chain uses TRBV18 with TRBJ2-7, with 8 bases identical to TRBD1. The CDR3 length is 14 residues. V was clipped by 3 bases and J by 6 bases; unmatched bases: 7. Germline V CDR1 and CDR2: KGHSH, LQKENI. The CDR3 protein is CASSPQDRVGEQYF. The CDR3 nucleotides read TGTGCCAGCTCACCTCAGGACAGGGTGGGCGAGCAGTACTTC.

The CDR3 DNA is TGTGCCAGCAGTGCAAGCAGGGGGAGCCACGAGCAGTACTTC. Protein sequence: CASSASRGSHEQYF. The V call is TRBV2, the J call TRBJ2-7; 7 nucleotides match TRBD1. Germline V gene data show CDR1 as SNHLY and CDR2 as FYNNEI. V gave up 4 bases and J gave up 5 bases; unmatched junction bases: 8. The CDR3 sequence is 14 residues long.

V usage is TRBV7-9 and J usage is TRBJ2-5; 8 nucleotides align to TRBD1. This CDR3 region has 14 residues. CDR1 is SEHNR and CDR2 is FQNEAQ in the germline V gene (reference sequence). V gave up 5 bases and J gave up 4 bases; unmatched junction bases: 6. The CDR3 DNA reads TGTGCCAGCAGCCCAGGACAGGGAGGAGAGACCCAGTACTTC. Amino acids: CASSPGQGGETQYF.

The J gene is TRBJ2-3, the V gene TRBV9, with 10 positions matching TRBD1. Germline assignment: CDR1 SGDLS and CDR2 YYNGEE. The V gene end was trimmed by 1 base and the J gene end by 6 bases; junction bases not matched to a gene: 8. The CDR3 sequence is 16 residues long. The CDR3 DNA is TGTGCCAGCAGCGTAATTAGACAGGGGGCTGGGGATACGCAGTATTTT. Protein: CASSVIRQGAGDTQYF.

The chain links TRBV5-6 to TRBJ2-7; D might be TRBD1 (7 bases). The germline V gene has CDR1 SGHDT and CDR2 YYEEEE. V was clipped by 7 bases and J by 0 bases, with 23 bases between them. This CDR3 region has 17 residues. For the CDR3, the DNA is TGTGCCAGCTCGGGGGCGGACGGGGACAGCACCTCCTACGAGCAGTACTTC. Translation gives CASSGADGDSTSYEQYF.